Detailed here is one T cell receptor beta chain. Its antigen is currently unknown. The CDR3 runs 15 residues. The germline gives CDR1 KGHSH, CDR2 LQKENI. The trim removed 6 bases at V and 4 bases at J, leaving 10 bases unmatched. The sample comes from a study of Ad26.COV2.S vaccination and SARS-CoV-2 variants. Study at large: Participants got Ad26.COV2.S intramuscularly, once or twice 56 days apart.

Treatment of the sample: approximately 18 received Ad26.COV2.S at low or high dose, single or two shots; about five received placebo; per-sample allocation not given. Specimens were obtained on day 63 following the first vaccine or placebo injection. Its platform was an Ad26 vector, and its expressed antigen was Wuhan-strain SARS-CoV-2 spike. This table comes from immunoSEQ multiplex PCR, and its TCRdb copy is limited to in-frame clones, with some not included. The sample records 350,000 to 400,000 clones, around nine tenths being singletons. Study-level findings and limits: Analyses that measured TCR breadth and depth may have underestimated total T cell responses. Measurement of non-spike TCR breadth gave similar results in vaccine and placebo recipients.

This specimen consisted of peripheral blood, obtained in a trial of Ad26.COV2.S vaccine versus placebo. The receptor comes from a person aged 18-60 years who received the Ad26.COV2.S COVID-19 vaccine or a placebo. The chain recombines TRBV18 with TRBJ1-1; TRBD1 agrees at 8 bases. In DNA, the CDR3 is TGTGCCAGCTCGTTCAACAGGGGGTCGAGCACTGAAGCTTTCTTT. It encodes CASSFNRGSSTEAFF.